The 29 T cell receptor beta chains below were found in one sample sequenced in a study of post-analysis software for immune sequencing data. Whole-study findings and limits: Four to six TRBV segments appeared more often in patients than in controls, and TRBV5-6, TRBV5-1 and TRBV20-1 were among these.

These receptors' targets are unknown. Libraries were made from TCR beta cDNA, and they carried unique molecular identifiers. TCRdb passed the PCR reads through MiXCR, listing each CDR3 protein once. The data show under 200,000 distinct CDR3 sequences, with approximately 29% seen just once and 3.4% held by the top ten. Sequencing was performed on blood. Source of these receptors: a girl aged 2 to 17 with multiple sclerosis.

V is TRBV20-1 and J is TRBJ2-3; tentatively, D is TRBD1 (5 bases). Germline V gives CDR1 DFQATT, CDR2 SNEGSKA (reference sequence). The CDR3 contains 14 residues. The CDR3 coding sequence is TGCAATGCAGCTCGACAGTACGGAAGAGATACGCAGTATTTT. Translation: CNAARQYGRDTQYF.

The chain joins TRBV7-3 to TRBJ2-3; TRBD2 matches 8 bases. Germline-derived CDR1 and CDR2 are SGHTA and FQGTGA. CDR3 size: 15 residues. The trim removed 6 bases at V and 6 bases at J, leaving 11 bases unmatched. CDR3 nucleotides: TGTGCCAGCAGTCACTCCGGGACTAGTCGCGATACGCAGTATTTT. It encodes CASSHSGTSRDTQYF.

This chain connects TRBV20-1 to TRBJ2-1; 12 bases map to TRBD2. Gene TRBJ2-7 matches the end of the DNA better, so the J call may be wrong. CDR1 is DFQATT, CDR2 SNEGSKA, per germline (reference sequence). The CDR3 contains 16 residues. The CDR3 reads CSASGLAGQSYNEQYF. CDR3 bases: TGCAGTGCTTCGGGACTAGCGGGCCAATCCTACAATGAGCAGTACTTC.

This clonotype was seen repeatedly, ten times or more. The CDR3 region has the DNA TGTGCCAGCAGTTACTCAACCCGGTCGAATGAGCAGTTCTTC. Amino acids: CASSYSTRSNEQFF. The chain uses TRBV6-6 and TRBJ2-1; D not certain. The CDR3 runs to 14 residues. In germline, CDR1 is MNHNY, CDR2 SVGAGI (reference sequence). V lost 0 bases and J 7 bases, leaving 10 bases between the germline ends.

This clonotype came up many times. The V and J genes are TRBV5-1 and TRBJ1-5, with 9 positions matching TRBD1. This CDR3 has 14 residues. V shed 4 bases, J shed 4 bases, and the junction held 3 bases outside the gene matches. Germline V gene lookup returns CDR1 SGHRS and CDR2 YFSETQ. CDR3 loop: CASSPGTGNQPQHF. CDR3 nucleotide sequence: TGCGCCAGCAGCCCCGGGACAGGGAATCAGCCCCAGCATTTT.

This clonotype turned up a few times. The chain joins TRBV6-1 to TRBJ1-1; a weak D match, TRBD1 (5 bases). The ends were cut back, 5 bases at V and 4 bases at J, with 11 bases in the middle. Germline lookup yields CDR1 MNHNS and CDR2 SASEGT. The CDR3 consists of 13 residues. The CDR3 DNA follows: TGTGCCAGCAGTCTATCGACAGTCACTGAAGCTTTCTTT. Translation gives CASSLSTVTEAFF.

As regards this clonotype: Its ends do not fully match the called genes, so a read error is possible. This chain links TRBV7-3 with TRBJ2-3; 8 bases line up with TRBD2. Germline V lookup: CDR1 SGHTA, CDR2 FQGTGA. CDR3 length: 16 residues. CDR3 coding DNA: TGTGCCAGCAGCTTAAGCGGACGGGGGGGCCCAGATATGCAGTATTTT. Protein product: CASSLSGRGGPDMQYF. The full variable domain, in which reference TRBV7-3 and TRBJ2-3 provide the parts outside the CDR3, is GAGVSQTPSNKVTEKGKYVELRCDPISGHTALYWYRQSLGQGPEFLIYFQGTGAADDSGLPNDRFFAVRPEGSVSTLKIQRTERGDSAVYLCASSLSGRGGPDMQYFGPGTRLTVL.

The table lists this clonotype with a count of one. One end of the junction is discordant with germline, which a read error may explain. J is TRBJ2-3 and V is TRBV20-1; 7 bases map to TRBD2. Germline V gene sequence: CDR1 DFQATT, CDR2 SNEGSKA (reference sequence). The length of the CDR3 is 14 residues. The CDR3 protein is CSAKTATSIDAQYF. The DNA of the CDR3 is TGCAGTGCCAAGACAGCGACTAGCATAGATGCGCAGTATTTT.

This clonotype was recorded only once. This CDR3 fails to terminate in the conserved phenylalanine or tryptophan, so it likely reflects a read error. This chain connects TRBV4-1 to TRBJ1-5; the match to TRBD1 covers 7 bases. In germline, CDR1 is MGHRA, CDR2 YSYEKL. The CDR3 loop spans 15 amino acids. V gave up 4 bases and J gave up 1 base; unmatched junction bases: 4. CDR3 coding DNA: TGCGCCAGCAGCCGGGAGGGGGCGAGCAATCAGCCCCAGCATTGT. Its protein is CASSREGASNQPQHC.

This clonotype appeared a few times. Its ends do not fully match the called genes, so a read error is possible. V and J are TRBV5-1 and TRBJ1-6, with 7 bases identical to TRBD1. This CDR3 has 16 amino acids. The germline V gene encodes CDR1 SGHRS and CDR2 YFSETQ. The DNA for the CDR3 is TGCGCCAGCAGCTTGGGGGACAGCTCCGATAATTCACCCCTCCACTTT. It encodes CASSLGDSSDNSPLHF. Supplemented by reference TRBV5-1 and TRBJ1-6, the full variable domain reads KAGVTQTPRYLIKTRGQQVTLSCSPISGHRSVSWYQQTPGQGLQFLFEYFSETQRNKGNFPGRFSGRQFSNSRSEMNVSTLELGDSALYLCASSLGDSSDNSPLHFGNGTRLTVT.

The V and J genes are TRBV29-1 and TRBJ2-7; D uncertain. Germline lookup yields CDR1 SQVTM and CDR2 ANQGSEA. V lost 7 bases and J 7 bases, leaving 11 bases between the germline ends. CDR3 length: 10 residues. This CDR3 is CSAKYNEQYF. CDR3 DNA: TGCAGCGCGAAATACAATGAGCAGTACTTC.

This clonotype was detected only a few times. The chain links TRBV6-5 to TRBJ2-1; 12 bases match TRBD2. The closer fit of TRBJ2-7 to the DNA end suggests the J call may be wrong. This CDR3 has 17 amino acids. The germline gives CDR1 MNHEY, CDR2 SVGAGI. CDR3 residues: CASIWLAGGITYNEQYF. CDR3 DNA sequence: TGTGCCAGCATTTGGCTAGCGGGGGGGATCACCTACAATGAGCAGTACTTC.

The rearrangement joins TRBV5-1 to TRBJ2-1; D is unclear. The germline V gene encodes CDR1 SGHRS and CDR2 YFSETQ. The CDR3 runs 15 residues. Trimming shortened V by 3 bases and J by 6 bases, and 16 bases separated the two germline ends. The CDR3 is CASSSRWALSNEQFF. For the CDR3, the DNA is TGCGCCAGCAGCTCCCGTTGGGCCCTCTCCAATGAGCAGTTCTTC.

In its sample, this clonotype was seen a few times. This chain connects TRBV7-2 to TRBJ2-3, with D unresolved. The CDR3 sequence is 13 residues long. CDR1 and CDR2 (germline): SGHTA, FQGNSA. V lost 0 bases and J 2 bases, leaving 3 bases between the germline ends. The DNA for the CDR3 is TGTGCCAGCAGCTTAGCGAACACAGATACGCAGTATTTT. This translates into CASSLANTDTQYF. The whole variable domain, remainder taken from reference TRBV7-2 and TRBJ2-3, is GAGVSQSPSNKVTEKGKDVELRCDPISGHTALYWYRQSLGQGLEFLIYFQGNSAPDKSGLPSDRFSAERTGGSVSTLTIQRTQQEDSAVYLCASSLANTDTQYFGPGTRLTVL.

This clonotype was recorded at least ten times. This sequence joins TRBV5-5 and TRBJ2-3, with 10 positions matching TRBD2. Germline values: CDR1 SGHKS, CDR2 YYEKEE (reference sequence). V trimming: 3 bases; J trimming: 4 bases; junction bases outside the gene matches: 14. The CDR3 spans 18 residues. DNA for the CDR3: TGTGCCAGCAGCTCACCGACGGCCGCTAGCGGGAGAGCAGATACGCAGTATTTT. It yields the protein CASSSPTAASGRADTQYF.

This chain joins TRBV5-1 and TRBJ2-2, with TRBD2 matching 8 bases. The CDR3 is made up of 15 amino acids. V shed 4 bases, J shed 3 bases, and the junction held 5 bases outside the gene matches. CDR1 is SGHRS and CDR2 is YFSETQ in the germline V gene. The CDR3 reads CASSPRAGDTGELFF. CDR3 coding DNA: TGCGCCAGCAGCCCGAGAGCGGGAGACACCGGGGAGCTGTTTTTT.

This clonotype was observed at least ten times. The CDR3 DNA reads TGCAGTGCTAGGGGTGGACACGAGATTAACTATGGCTACACCTTC. Encoded protein: CSARGGHEINYGYTF. The chain carries TRBV20-1 and TRBJ1-2, with D maybe TRBD1 (5 bases). The CDR3 is 15 residues long. The germline gives CDR1 DFQATT, CDR2 SNEGSKA (reference sequence). V was cut by 3 bases and J by 1 base, with 15 bases left in between.

The CDR3 spells CASSANGGETQYF. CDR3 coding DNA: TGTGCCAGCAGCGCCAACGGGGGGGAGACCCAGTACTTC. The chain is built from TRBV6-4 and TRBJ2-5, with 7 nucleotides matching TRBD2. Germline values: CDR1 MRHNA, CDR2 SNTAGT. Germline trimming cut 6 bases from V and 5 bases from J; bases unmatched to any gene: 6. The length of the CDR3 is 13 residues.

This clonotype has at least ten counts. The rearrangement links TRBV12-3 or TRBV12-4 to TRBJ1-1; no firm D call. Trimming took off 7 bases at V and 0 bases at J, with 9 bases between the two ends. This CDR3 is built from 13 residues. CDR3 sequence: CASNGALNTEAFF. The CDR3 nucleotides read TGTGCCAGCAACGGAGCTCTGAACACTGAAGCTTTCTTT.

This clonotype was seen ten or more times. V is TRBV10-3 and J is TRBJ2-3, with a possible D match to TRBD2 (5 bases). The CDR3 covers 12 residues. Trimming took 3 bases from V and 8 from J, leaving 9 bases between them. Germline V gives CDR1 ENHRY, CDR2 SYGVKD. The CDR3 reads CAISDPTTTQYF. The CDR3 coding sequence is TGTGCCATCAGTGACCCGACTACTACGCAGTATTTT.

This clonotype was counted many times. The chain has TRBV5-1 and TRBJ2-7, with D unresolved. The CDR3 consists of 15 residues. V dropped 1 base and J dropped 1 base, with 12 bases sitting between them. Germline V gene lookup returns CDR1 SGHRS and CDR2 YFSETQ. CDR3 residues: CASSLTTGGSYEQYF. DNA for the CDR3: TGCGCCAGCAGCTTGACAACGGGTGGGTCCTACGAGCAGTACTTC.

The gene calls are TRBV9 and TRBJ2-7; possibly TRBD1 for D (6 bases). The DNA end is a closer match to TRBJ2-5, so the J assignment may be wrong. The CDR3 consists of 13 residues. Germline V CDR1 and CDR2: SGDLS, YYNGEE. CDR3 DNA sequence: TGTGCCAGCAGCGTAGGGGGGCGAGAGACCCAGTACTTC. The encoded protein is CASSVGGRETQYF.

Comments on this clonotype: A read error may explain this, as a much larger clone is one base away. This chain links TRBV7-9 with TRBJ2-7; 7 nucleotides agree with TRBD2. This CDR3 has 15 residues. The germline CDR1 and CDR2 sequences are SEHNR and FQNEAQ (reference sequence). The CDR3 loop is CAGSLGGLADYEQYF. The CDR3 coding sequence is TGTGCCGGCAGCCTGGGCGGGCTAGCGGATTACGAGCAGTACTTC.

This clonotype was seen repeatedly, ten times or more. This rearrangement joins TRBV4-2 to TRBJ2-5; the match to TRBD2 covers 8 bases. CDR3 length: 15 residues. V lost 3 bases to trimming and J lost 3 bases; unmatched junction nucleotides: 6. Germline CDR1 LGHNA, CDR2 YNFKEQ. Here the CDR3 reads CASSQRSGGEETQYF. In nucleotides, the CDR3 is TGTGCCAGCAGCCAGAGGAGCGGGGGTGAAGAGACCCAGTACTTC.

This clonotype has only a few counts. This chain joins TRBV18 and TRBJ2-7, with 11 bases that match TRBD1. The CDR3 totals 16 residues. Germline assignment: CDR1 KGHSH and CDR2 LQKENI. V shed 3 bases, J shed 2 bases, and the junction held 6 bases outside the gene matches. The CDR3 protein is CASSPSRDRGTYEQYF. CDR3 DNA sequence: TGTGCCAGCTCACCTTCGCGGGACAGGGGGACCTACGAGCAGTACTTC. Drawing the rest from reference TRBV18 and TRBJ2-7, the complete variable domain is NAGVMQNPRHLVRRRGQEARLRCSPMKGHSHVYWYRQLPEEGLKFMVYLQKENIIDESGMPKERFSAEFPKEGPSILRIQQVVRGDSAAYFCASSPSRDRGTYEQYFGPGTRLTVT.

This clonotype was picked up many times. The chain is built from TRBV6-2 or TRBV6-3 and TRBJ2-5; D gene ambiguous. The V end lost 4 bases, the J end lost 2 bases, and 8 bases lay between the germline ends. The length of the CDR3 is 13 residues. CDR1 and CDR2 from the germline V gene are MNHEY and SVGEGT. CDR3 residues: CASSLLGQETQYF. The CDR3 nucleotides are TGTGCCAGCAGTTTGTTGGGGCAAGAGACCCAGTACTTC.

About this clonotype itself: This may arise from a read error, as a much more abundant clone is one base away. This rearrangement joins TRBV29-1 to TRBJ2-7; the D is unclear. CDR1 is SQVTM, CDR2 ANQGSEA, per germline. This CDR3 is built from 12 residues. The V end was cut by 1 base, the J end by 7 bases, with 11 bases between. CDR3 loop: CSVEGQPTEQYF. The CDR3 DNA sequence: TGCAGCGTTGAAGGTCAGCCGACAGAGCAGTACTTC.

This clonotype has a count of ten or more. The rearrangement joins TRBV5-7 to TRBJ2-1; D call uncertain. TRBV5-7 qualifies as an ORF whose function is uncertain. With 5 bases removed from V and 7 bases from J, the gap between germline ends came to 10 bases. The CDR3 is 12 residues long. In DNA form, the CDR3 reads TGTGCCAGCAGGTTGATGGGTAATGAGCAGTTCTTC. Translated, it gives CASRLMGNEQFF.

V gene TRBV7-3 combines with J gene TRBJ2-1, with D maybe TRBD2 (7 bases). The V end lost 2 bases, the J end lost 7 bases, and 9 bases lay between the germline ends. This CDR3 has 13 residues. In germline, CDR1 is SGHTA, CDR2 FQGTGA. CDR3 loop: CASSLEGGNEQFF. For the CDR3, the DNA is TGTGCCAGCAGCTTAGAGGGGGGGAATGAGCAGTTCTTC.